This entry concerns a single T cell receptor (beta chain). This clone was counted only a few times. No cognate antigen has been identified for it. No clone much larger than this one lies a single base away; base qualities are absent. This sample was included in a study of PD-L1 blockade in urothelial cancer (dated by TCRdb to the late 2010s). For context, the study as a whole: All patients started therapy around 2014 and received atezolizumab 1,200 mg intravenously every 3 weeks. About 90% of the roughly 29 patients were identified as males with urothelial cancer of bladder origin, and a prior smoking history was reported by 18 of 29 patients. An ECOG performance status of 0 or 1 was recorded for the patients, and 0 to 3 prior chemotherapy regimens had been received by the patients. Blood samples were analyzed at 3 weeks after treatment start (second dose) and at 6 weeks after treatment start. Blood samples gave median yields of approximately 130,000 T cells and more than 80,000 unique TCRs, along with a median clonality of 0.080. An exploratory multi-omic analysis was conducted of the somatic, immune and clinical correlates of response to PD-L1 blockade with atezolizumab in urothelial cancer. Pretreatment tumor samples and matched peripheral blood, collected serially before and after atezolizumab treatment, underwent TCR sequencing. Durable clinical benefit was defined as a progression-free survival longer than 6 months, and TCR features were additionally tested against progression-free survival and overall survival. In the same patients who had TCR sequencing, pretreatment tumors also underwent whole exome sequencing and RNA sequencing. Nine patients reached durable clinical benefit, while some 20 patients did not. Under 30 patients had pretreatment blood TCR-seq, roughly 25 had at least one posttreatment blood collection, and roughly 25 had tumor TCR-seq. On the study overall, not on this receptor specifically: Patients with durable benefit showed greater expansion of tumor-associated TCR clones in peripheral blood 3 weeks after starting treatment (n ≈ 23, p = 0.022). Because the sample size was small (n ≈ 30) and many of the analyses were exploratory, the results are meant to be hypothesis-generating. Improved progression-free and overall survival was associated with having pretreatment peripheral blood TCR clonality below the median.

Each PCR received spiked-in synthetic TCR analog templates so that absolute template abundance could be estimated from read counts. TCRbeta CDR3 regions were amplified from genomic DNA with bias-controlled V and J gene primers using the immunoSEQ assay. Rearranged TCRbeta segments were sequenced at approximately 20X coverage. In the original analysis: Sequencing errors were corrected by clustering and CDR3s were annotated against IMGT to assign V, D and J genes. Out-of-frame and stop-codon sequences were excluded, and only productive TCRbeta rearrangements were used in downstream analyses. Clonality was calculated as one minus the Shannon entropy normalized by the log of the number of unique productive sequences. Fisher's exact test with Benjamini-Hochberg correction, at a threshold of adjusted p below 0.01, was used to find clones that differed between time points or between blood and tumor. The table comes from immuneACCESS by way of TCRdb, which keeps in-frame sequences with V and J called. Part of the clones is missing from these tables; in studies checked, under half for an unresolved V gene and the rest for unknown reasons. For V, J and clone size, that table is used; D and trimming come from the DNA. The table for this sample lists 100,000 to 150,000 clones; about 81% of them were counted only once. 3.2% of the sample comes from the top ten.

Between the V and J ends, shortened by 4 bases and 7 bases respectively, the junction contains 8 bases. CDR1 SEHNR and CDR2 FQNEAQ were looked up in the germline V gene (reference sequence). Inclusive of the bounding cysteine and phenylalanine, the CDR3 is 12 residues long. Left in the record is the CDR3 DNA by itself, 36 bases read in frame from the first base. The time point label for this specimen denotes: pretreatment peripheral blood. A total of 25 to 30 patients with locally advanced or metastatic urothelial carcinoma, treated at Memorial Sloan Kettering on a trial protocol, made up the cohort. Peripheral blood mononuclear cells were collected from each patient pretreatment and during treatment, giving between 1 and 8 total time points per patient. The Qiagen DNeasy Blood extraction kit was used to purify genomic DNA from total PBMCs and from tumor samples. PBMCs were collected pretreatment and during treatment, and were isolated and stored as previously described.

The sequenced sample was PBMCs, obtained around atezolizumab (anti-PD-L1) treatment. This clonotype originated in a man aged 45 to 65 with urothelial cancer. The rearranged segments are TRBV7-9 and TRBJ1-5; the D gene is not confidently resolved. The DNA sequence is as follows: TGTGCCAGCAGCTCAGGCAGCCAGCCCCAGCATTTT. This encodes CASSSGSQPQHF.